Listed below are T cell receptor beta chains from one sample, sequenced in a study of T cell responses to AZD1222 COVID-19 vaccine. Clones were read by immunoSEQ multiplex PCR, and TCRdb kept only the in-frame ones, dropping some. The data contain about 140,000 clones, roughly 90% of them singletons. The sample in question was peripheral blood, obtained on day 0 of AZD1222 vaccination. Receptors were obtained from an adult in good health. Each CDR3 is given with its conserved first and last residue. D genes are given only for firm matches.

D gene	V gene	J gene	CDR3 protein	CDR3 DNA
NA	TRBV29-1	TRBJ1-2	CSDRQAPGGYTF	TGCAGTGACCGACAGGCCCCGGGGGGCTACACCTTC
NA	TRBV4-2	TRBJ1-4	CASSPGRGEEKLFF	TGTGCCAGCAGCCCCGGTAGGGGAGAGGAAAAACTGTTTTTT
TRBD2	TRBV12-5	TRBJ2-1	CASGLAGLAGYNEQFF	TGTGCTAGTGGTTTGGCGGGACTAGCGGGATACAATGAGCAGTTCTTC
TRBD1	TRBV5-1	TRBJ2-3	CASSPAGTGGVGETDTQYF	TGCGCCAGCAGCCCGGCCGGGACAGGGGGCGTTGGGGAAACAGATACGCAGTATTTT
NA	TRBV4-1	TRBJ2-1	CASSRTVNNEQFF	TGCGCCAGCAGCCGGACAGTAAACAATGAGCAGTTCTTC
NA	TRBV21-1	TRBJ2-3	CASSNTGGKGDTQYF	TGTGCCAGCAGCAATACTGGGGGCAAGGGAGATACGCAGTATTTT
TRBD1	TRBV29-1	TRBJ2-1	CSVRGQGADEQFF	TGCAGCGTCCGAGGCCAGGGGGCCGATGAGCAGTTCTTC
NA	TRBV9	TRBJ1-5	CASSVGVTVDQPQHF	TGTGCCAGCAGCGTTGGTGTTACGGTAGATCAGCCCCAGCATTTT
TRBD2	TRBV18	TRBJ2-7	CASSPPGLAGGYEQYF	TGTGCCAGCTCACCACCGGGACTAGCGGGGGGCTACGAGCAGTACTTC
TRBD2	TRBV10-3	TRBJ2-1	CAISGAGAHEQFF	TGTGCCATCAGTGGAGCGGGAGCCCATGAGCAGTTCTTC
NA	TRBV11-2	TRBJ1-4	CASSSGVLGKLFF	TGTGCCAGCAGCTCCGGTGTGCTAGGAAAACTGTTTTTT
NA	TRBV7-7	TRBJ2-2	CASSLLSGNTGELFF	TGTGCCAGCAGCCTGCTGAGCGGTAACACCGGGGAGCTGTTTTTT
TRBD1	TRBV19	TRBJ1-5	CASSTGQGYQPQHF	TGTGCCAGTAGTACCGGACAGGGTTATCAGCCCCAGCATTTT
TRBD1	TRBV29-1	TRBJ1-1	CSADPGQGYTEAFF	TGCAGCGCGGATCCGGGACAGGGGTACACTGAAGCTTTCTTT
NA	TRBV6-1	TRBJ2-2	CASSERGGQNTGELFF	TGTGCCAGCAGTGAACGCGGGGGACAGAACACCGGGGAGCTGTTTTTT
NA	TRBV6-5	TRBJ1-2	CASSYADRPNYGYTF	TGTGCCAGCAGTTACGCGGACAGACCGAACTATGGCTACACCTTC
NA	TRBV21-1	TRBJ2-1	CASSKPSGKPYNEQFF	TGTGCCAGCAGCAAACCTAGCGGCAAACCCTACAATGAGCAGTTCTTC
NA	TRBV4-2	TRBJ2-3	CASSLNLGGTDTQYF	TGTGCCAGCAGCCTGAATTTAGGCGGCACAGATACGCAGTATTTT
NA	TRBV3-1/TRBV3-2	TRBJ1-4	CASTRTSGSEKLFF	TGTGCCAGCACCCGGACCTCGGGGAGTGAAAAACTGTTTTTT
NA	TRBV6-6	TRBJ1-5	CAVSGAGQPQHF	TGTGCCGTCAGCGGAGCGGGCCAGCCCCAGCATTTT
TRBD2	TRBV7-9	TRBJ2-3	CASSRGLAEGTDTQYF	TGTGCCAGCAGCAGAGGACTAGCGGAGGGGACAGATACGCAGTATTTT
NA	TRBV30	TRBJ1-1	CAWSARGTEAFF	TGTGCCTGGAGTGCCAGGGGTACTGAAGCTTTCTTT
NA	TRBV11-3	TRBJ1-1	CASSQTQNTEAFF	TGTGCCAGCAGCCAGACCCAGAACACTGAAGCTTTCTTT
NA	TRBV30	TRBJ2-3	CAWREGLARTDTQYF	TGTGCCTGGAGGGAGGGGCTAGCTCGCACAGATACGCAGTATTTT
TRBD2	TRBV7-8	TRBJ2-3	CASSLAAGRFADTQYF	TGTGCCAGCAGCTTAGCAGCGGGAAGGTTTGCAGATACGCAGTATTTT
NA	TRBV5-4	TRBJ2-4	CASSLDRGGENIQYF	TGTGCCAGCAGCTTGGACCGGGGTGGTGAAAACATTCAGTACTTC
NA	TRBV12-3/TRBV12-4	TRBJ2-1	CASSLGGEQFF	TGTGCCAGCAGTTTAGGGGGTGAGCAGTTCTTC
TRBD2	TRBV5-1	TRBJ2-5	CASSLSAGGETQYF	TGCGCCAGCAGCCTGTCTGCGGGAGGAGAGACCCAGTACTTC
TRBD1	TRBV29-1	TRBJ1-5	CSTRRTGVYDQHF	TGCAGCACCCGGAGGACAGGGGTTTACGACCAGCATTTT